This TCR beta chain is from a study of cytomegalovirus exposure and HLA in healthy donors. Study-wide context: The early release's HLA-typed donors yielded some 85 million unique TCRs.

Germline lookup yields CDR1 SGHNT and CDR2 YYREEE (reference sequence). Losses at the gene ends were 2 bases for V and 3 bases for J; bases not matched to a gene: 5. The CDR3 loop spans 15 amino acids. The PCR was carried out with 60 Vbeta primers and 13 Jbeta primers. Sequenced by immunoSEQ multiplex PCR; TCRdb stores in-frame clones only, minus some. This sample has fewer than 150,000 clones, with about 75% found just once. The rearrangement uses TRBV5-4 and TRBJ2-1; 7 nucleotides line up with TRBD1. Sequencing used PBMCs. This sequence originates from a woman younger than 45 in good health and CMV-seronegative. The CDR3 loop reads CASSLGDRDYNEQFF. DNA of the CDR3: TGTGCCAGCAGCTTAGGCGACAGGGACTACAATGAGCAGTTCTTC.